These 16 T cell receptor beta chains were all obtained from the same sample, sequenced in a study of technical replicates of blood from several donors. Sequenced by immunoSEQ multiplex PCR; TCRdb stores in-frame clones only, minus some. The table has under 85,000 clones, around 97% seen once. The sequenced material came from T cells isolated from PBMCs. Every receptor here comes from a human donor in good health.

The chain has TRBV5-1 and TRBJ2-3; maybe TRBD1 (6 bases). Looked up from germline, CDR1 is SGHRS and CDR2 is YFSETQ. V was trimmed by 0 bases and J by 11 bases, leaving 10 bases between them. The CDR3 length is 12 residues. CDR3 DNA sequence: TGCGCCAGCAGCTTGGGTGAGGACAGGCAGTATTTT. Translating gives CASSLGEDRQYF.

This chain connects TRBV5-4 to TRBJ1-2; D not resolved. Germline V CDR1 and CDR2: SGHNT, YYREEE (reference sequence). The CDR3 is made up of 13 amino acids. The V and J ends lost 4 bases and 7 bases respectively, with 14 bases between them. CDR3 bases: TGTGCCAGCAGCCCCACCGTGAGTGGTGGCTACACCTTC. Protein sequence: CASSPTVSGGYTF.

The rearrangement uses TRBV27 and TRBJ1-1; D remains ambiguous. V lost 4 bases and J lost 4, with 19 bases in between. This CDR3 has 16 residues. Germline V gene lookup returns CDR1 MNHEY and CDR2 SMNVEV (reference sequence). Here the CDR3 reads CASSSTLGGRGTEAFF. For the CDR3, the DNA is TGTGCCAGCAGTTCCACCCTGGGCGGGCGGGGCACTGAAGCTTTCTTT.

The V gene is TRBV19, the J gene TRBJ2-4; D is undetermined. Germline assignment: CDR1 LNHDA and CDR2 SQIVND (reference sequence). This CDR3 is built from 15 residues. V gave up 7 bases and J gave up 0 bases, with 13 bases separating them. The CDR3 loop is CASKSAYLAKNIQYF. In DNA form, the CDR3 reads TGTGCCAGTAAAAGTGCCTACCTAGCCAAAAACATTCAGTACTTC.

The chain employs TRBV6-5 and TRBJ1-5; a weak D match, TRBD1 (6 bases). This CDR3 has 15 residues. Germline V gene lookup returns CDR1 MNHEY and CDR2 SVGAGI. The V end lost 8 bases, the J end lost 2 bases, and 16 bases lay between the germline ends. In DNA form, the CDR3 reads TGTGCCAGCTCGGGGGGGGCGCCCGGCAATCAGCCCCAGCATTTT. Protein sequence: CASSGGAPGNQPQHF.

Here the CDR3 reads CASSVQGGANTEAFF. The CDR3 coding sequence is TGTGCCAGCAGCGTACAGGGAGGGGCGAACACTGAAGCTTTCTTT. The chain employs TRBV9 and TRBJ1-1; D possibly corresponds to TRBD1 (5 bases). Trimming cost V 1 base and J 1 base, with 11 bases left between them. Per the germline V gene, CDR1 is SGDLS and CDR2 is YYNGEE. The CDR3 extends over 15 amino acids. Full variable domain (remainder filled in from reference TRBV9 and TRBJ1-1): DSGVTQTPKHLITATGQRVTLRCSPRSGDLSVYWYQQSLDQGLQFLIQYYNGEERAKGNILERFSAQQFPDLHSELNLSSLELGDSALYFCASSVQGGANTEAFFGQGTRLTVV.

V and J are TRBV2 and TRBJ1-2; D perhaps matches TRBD1 (6 bases). V was clipped by 0 bases and J by 6 bases, with 17 bases between them. Germline V CDR1 and CDR2: SNHLY, FYNNEI. The CDR3 extends over 16 amino acids. CDR3 protein: CASSEAWTAGLHGYTF. CDR3 nucleotide sequence: TGTGCCAGCAGTGAAGCCTGGACAGCGGGGCTTCATGGCTACACCTTC.

The chain links TRBV5-1 to TRBJ2-7; 7 bases fit TRBD2. Trimming removed 3 bases from V and 1 base from J; junction bases left unmatched: 10. The CDR3 runs to 16 residues. CDR1 is SGHRS, CDR2 YFSETQ, per germline. In DNA form, the CDR3 reads TGCGCCAGCAGCTCGGGACGGGGGAGGGATTCCTACGAGCAGTACTTC. Its protein is CASSSGRGRDSYEQYF.

The V gene is TRBV28, the J gene TRBJ2-1; 10 bases agree with TRBD2. The germline V gene encodes CDR1 MDHEN and CDR2 SYDVKM. Trimming took 6 bases from V and 0 from J; bases not matched to a gene: 5. The CDR3 loop spans 16 amino acids. The CDR3 loop is CASSKSGRGSYNEQFF. Written as DNA, the CDR3 is TGTGCCAGCAGCAAAAGCGGGAGGGGCTCCTACAATGAGCAGTTCTTC.

The V gene is TRBV7-8, the J gene TRBJ2-1; D is possibly TRBD2 (7 bases). The CDR3 is made up of 17 amino acids. V was shortened by 1 base and J by 6 bases, with 19 bases between the two germline ends. Germline CDR1 SGHVS, CDR2 FQNEAQ. In DNA, the CDR3 is TGTGCCAGCAGCTTAGTCTTCGGGGGGCCATCTTTCAATGAGCAGTTCTTC. Translation: CASSLVFGGPSFNEQFF.

This clone was seen a few times. Here the CDR3 DNA reads TGCGCCAGCAGCTTGGCCGGACTAGCGGGGGCCGGGGAGCTGTTTTTT. It is translated as CASSLAGLAGAGELFF. The chain joins TRBV5-1 to TRBJ2-2; 13 bases fit TRBD2. CDR1 is SGHRS, CDR2 YFSETQ, per germline. The CDR3 consists of 16 residues. V lost 0 bases to trimming and J lost 6 bases; unmatched junction nucleotides: 2.

The genes are TRBV2 and TRBJ2-2; 8 nucleotides match TRBD2. Germline V lookup: CDR1 SNHLY, CDR2 FYNNEI. The CDR3 extends over 13 amino acids. The CDR3 nucleotides read TGTGCAAAGCGGGGGCTAAACACCGGGGAGCTGTTTTTT. It yields the protein CAKRGLNTGELFF. Combining the CDR3 with reference TRBV2 and TRBJ2-2 gives the whole variable domain EPEVTQTPSHQVTQMGQEVILRCVPISNHLYFYWYRQILGQKVEFLVSFYNNEISEKSEIFDDQFSVERPDGSNFTLKIRSTKLEDSAMYFCAKRGLNTGELFFGEGSRLTVL.

J is TRBJ1-1 and V is TRBV6-1; D possibly corresponds to TRBD1 (5 bases). There are 13 residues in the CDR3. V lost 7 bases and J 3 bases, leaving 12 bases between the germline ends. Germline loops: CDR1 MNHNS, CDR2 SASEGT. Here the CDR3 DNA reads TGTGCCAGCACAGGCAGGGACTACACTGAAGCTTTCTTT. Translation: CASTGRDYTEAFF.

This CDR3 reads CASSPYGLAATYEQYF. The CDR3 nucleotides read TGTGCCAGCAGCCCATATGGACTAGCGGCGACATACGAGCAGTACTTC. The J gene is TRBJ2-7, the V gene TRBV7-9; 10 bases are a match to TRBD2. There are 16 residues in the CDR3. The V and J ends lost 5 bases and 4 bases, in that order; junction bases with no gene match: 11. Germline lookup yields CDR1 SEHNR and CDR2 FQNEAQ (reference sequence).

The rearrangement joins TRBV2 to TRBJ2-7, with a tentative D call TRBD2 (5 bases). This CDR3 comprises 12 residues. With 7 bases removed from V and 5 bases from J, the gap between germline ends came to 12 bases. From germline, CDR1 is SNHLY and CDR2 FYNNEI. The CDR3 loop reads CASTERLNEQYF. In DNA form, the CDR3 reads TGTGCCAGCACCGAGCGACTAAACGAGCAGTACTTC.

The V gene is TRBV18, the J gene TRBJ2-3, with 10 bases identical to TRBD1. The V gene end was trimmed by 3 bases and the J gene end by 3 bases; junction bases not matched to a gene: 3. The germline CDR1 and CDR2 sequences are KGHSH and LQKENI. The CDR3 runs 15 residues. In nucleotides, the CDR3 is TGTGCCAGCTCACCGGAGGGACAGGGGACAGATACGCAGTATTTT. Its translation: CASSPEGQGTDTQYF.